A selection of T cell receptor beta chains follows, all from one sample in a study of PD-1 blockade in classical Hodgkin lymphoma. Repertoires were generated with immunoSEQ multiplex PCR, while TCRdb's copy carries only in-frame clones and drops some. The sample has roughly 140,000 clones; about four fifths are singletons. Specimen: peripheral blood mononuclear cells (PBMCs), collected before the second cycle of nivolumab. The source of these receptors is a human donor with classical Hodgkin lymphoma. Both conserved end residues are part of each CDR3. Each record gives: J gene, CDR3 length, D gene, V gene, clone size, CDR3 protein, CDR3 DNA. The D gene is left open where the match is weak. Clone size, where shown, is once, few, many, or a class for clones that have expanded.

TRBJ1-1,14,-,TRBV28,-,CASSLFERGTEAFF,TGTGCCAGCAGTTTATTTGAGAGGGGCACTGAAGCTTTCTTT
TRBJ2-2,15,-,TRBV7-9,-,CASSLLQAGTGELFF,TGTGCCAGCAGCTTACTCCAGGCGGGCACCGGGGAGCTGTTTTTT
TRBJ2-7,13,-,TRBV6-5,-,CASSSTRGHEQYF,TGTGCCAGCAGTTCCACCAGGGGCCACGAGCAGTACTTC
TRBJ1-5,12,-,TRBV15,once,CATSRSNQPQHF,TGTGCCACCAGCAGATCCAATCAGCCCCAGCATTTT
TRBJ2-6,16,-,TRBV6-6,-,CASSSHPGTGANVLTF,TGTGCCAGCAGTTCCCACCCAGGGACTGGGGCCAACGTCCTGACTTTC
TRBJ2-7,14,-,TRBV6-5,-,CASSQGIGGYEQYF,TGTGCCAGCAGCCAAGGAATAGGGGGTTACGAGCAGTACTTC
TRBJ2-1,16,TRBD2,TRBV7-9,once,CASSLLRGDPYNEQFF,TGTGCCAGCAGCTTATTACGGGGGGATCCCTACAATGAGCAGTTCTTC
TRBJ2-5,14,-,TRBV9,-,CASRDYRAQETQYF,TGTGCCAGCAGGGATTACAGGGCCCAAGAGACCCAGTACTTC
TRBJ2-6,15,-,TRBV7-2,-,CASIQGGAGANVLTF,TGTGCCAGCATCCAAGGGGGGGCTGGGGCCAACGTCCTGACTTTC
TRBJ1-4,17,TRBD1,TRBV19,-,CASSIDDGTGANEKLFF,TGTGCCAGTAGTATAGATGACGGGACAGGGGCGAATGAAAAACTGTTTTTT
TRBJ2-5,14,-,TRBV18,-,CASSPTGPQETQYF,TGTGCCAGCTCACCCACAGGTCCACAAGAGACCCAGTACTTC
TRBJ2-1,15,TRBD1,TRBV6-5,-,CASRFYFGQGNEQFF,TGTGCCAGCAGATTTTACTTCGGACAGGGGAATGAGCAGTTCTTC
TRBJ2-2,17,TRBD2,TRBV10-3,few,CAISGGLARAAGGELFF,TGTGCCATCAGTGGGGGACTAGCAAGGGCCGCCGGCGGGGAGCTGTTTTTT
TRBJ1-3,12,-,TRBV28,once,CASSGEGNTIYF,TGTGCCAGCAGTGGCGAGGGAAACACCATATATTTT
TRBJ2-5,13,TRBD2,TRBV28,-,CASRTSGQETQYF,TGTGCCAGCCGGACTAGCGGGCAAGAGACCCAGTACTTC
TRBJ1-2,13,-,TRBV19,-,CASSIAEGYGYTF,TGTGCCAGTAGTATAGCCGAGGGGTATGGCTACACCTTC
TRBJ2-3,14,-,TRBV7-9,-,CASSARSALRTQYF,TGTGCCAGCAGCGCTCGGTCCGCCTTACGGACGCAGTATTTT
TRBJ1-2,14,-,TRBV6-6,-,CASSTGRRHYGYTF,TGTGCCAGCAGTACAGGGAGGCGCCACTATGGCTACACCTTC
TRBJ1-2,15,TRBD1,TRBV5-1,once,CASSLGNRGPDGYTF,TGCGCCAGCAGCTTAGGTAACAGGGGACCGGATGGCTACACCTTC
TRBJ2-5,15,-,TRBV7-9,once,CASSLASTQQETQYF,TGTGCCAGCAGCTTAGCCTCGACGCAGCAAGAGACCCAGTACTTC
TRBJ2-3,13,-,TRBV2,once,CASSEASTDTQYF,TGTGCCAGCTCGGAGGCTTCCACAGATACGCAGTATTTT
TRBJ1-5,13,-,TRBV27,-,CASSFGGWGTQHF,TGTGCCAGCAGTTTCGGCGGTTGGGGGACCCAGCATTTT
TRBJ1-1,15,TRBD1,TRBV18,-,CASSRTGVGNTEAFF,TGTGCCAGCTCAAGGACAGGGGTTGGGAACACTGAAGCTTTCTTT
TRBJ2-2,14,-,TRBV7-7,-,CASSLDGVTGELFF,TGTGCCAGCAGCTTAGATGGGGTCACCGGGGAGCTGTTTTTT
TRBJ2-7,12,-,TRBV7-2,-,CASSLGRIEQYF,TGTGCCAGCAGCTTAGGACGAATCGAGCAGTACTTC
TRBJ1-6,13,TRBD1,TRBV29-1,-,CSIRDRDNSPLHF,TGCAGCATCCGGGACAGAGATAATTCACCCCTCCACTTT
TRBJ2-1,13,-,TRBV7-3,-,CASSLRGYNEQFF,TGTGCCAGCAGCTTAAGAGGCTACAATGAGCAGTTCTTC
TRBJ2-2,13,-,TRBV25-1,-,CASSAFHTGELFF,TGTGCCAGCAGTGCCTTTCACACCGGGGAGCTGTTTTTT
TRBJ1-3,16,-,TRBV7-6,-,CASSLLSGRSGNTIYF,TGTGCCAGCAGCTTACTTTCCGGACGCTCTGGAAACACCATATATTTT
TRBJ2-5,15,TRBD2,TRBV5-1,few,CASSSLTSGSKTQYF,TGCGCCAGCAGCTCACTAACTAGCGGGAGTAAGACCCAGTACTTC
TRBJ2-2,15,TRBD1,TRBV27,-,CASSLDRAIAGELFF,TGTGCCAGCAGTTTAGACAGGGCCATCGCCGGGGAGCTGTTTTTT
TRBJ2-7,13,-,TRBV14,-,CASSPHLNYEQYF,TGTGCCAGCAGCCCGCACCTGAACTACGAGCAGTACTTC
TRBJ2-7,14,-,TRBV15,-,CATSRGGRGYEQYF,TGTGCCACCAGCAGAGGGGGACGGGGCTACGAGCAGTACTTC
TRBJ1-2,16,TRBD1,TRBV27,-,CASSPHRQGVGPSNTF,TGTGCCAGCAGTCCTCACCGACAGGGAGTTGGGCCAAGCAACACCTTC
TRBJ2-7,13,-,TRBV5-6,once,CASSLDLDREQYF,TGTGCCAGCAGCTTGGATCTTGACAGGGAGCAGTACTTC
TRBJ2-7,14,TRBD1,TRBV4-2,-,CASSLGSTGDEQYF,TGTGCCAGCAGCTTAGGATCGACAGGGGACGAGCAGTACTTC
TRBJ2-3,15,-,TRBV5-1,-,CASSLAGKSTDTQYF,TGCGCCAGCAGCTTGGCCGGAAAGAGCACAGATACGCAGTATTTT
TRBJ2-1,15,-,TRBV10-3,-,CAISDNQDAPGEQFF,TGTGCCATCAGTGATAATCAGGACGCACCCGGTGAGCAGTTCTTC
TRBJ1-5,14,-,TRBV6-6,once,CASSYLGADQPQHF,TGTGCCAGCAGTTACTTGGGGGCAGATCAGCCCCAGCATTTT
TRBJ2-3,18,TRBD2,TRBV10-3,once,CAISRHTGTITSTDTQYF,TGTGCCATCAGTCGACACACCGGGACTATTACTAGCACAGATACGCAGTATTTT
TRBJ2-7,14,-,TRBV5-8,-,CASSSLGGPHEQYF,TGTGCCAGCAGCTCCCTGGGGGGTCCCCACGAGCAGTACTTC
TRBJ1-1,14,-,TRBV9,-,CASSPGGLNTEAFF,TGTGCCAGCAGCCCTGGGGGATTGAACACTGAAGCTTTCTTT
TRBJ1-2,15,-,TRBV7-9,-,CASSLGGSPNYGYTF,TGTGCCAGCAGCTTAGGGGGGTCCCCTAACTATGGCTACACCTTC
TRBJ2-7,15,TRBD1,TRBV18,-,CASSPLIAGGYEQYF,TGTGCCAGCTCACCACTAATCGCAGGGGGCTACGAGCAGTACTTC
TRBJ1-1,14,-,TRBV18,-,CASSLAGENTEAFF,TGTGCCAGCTCACTGGCGGGGGAGAACACTGAAGCTTTCTTT
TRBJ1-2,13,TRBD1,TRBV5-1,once,CASQGVLGSGYTF,TGCGCCAGCCAGGGGGTCCTCGGGAGTGGCTACACCTTC
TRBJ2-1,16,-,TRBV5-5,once,CASSLDGQSSYNEQFF,TGTGCCAGCAGCTTGGACGGCCAAAGCTCCTACAATGAGCAGTTCTTC
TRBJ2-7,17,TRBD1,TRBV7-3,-,CASSLRVGQGPGYEQYF,TGTGCCAGCAGCTTAAGGGTAGGACAGGGTCCGGGGTACGAGCAGTACTTC
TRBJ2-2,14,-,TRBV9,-,CASSVAVVTGELFF,TGTGCCAGCAGCGTAGCGGTGGTCACCGGGGAGCTGTTTTTT
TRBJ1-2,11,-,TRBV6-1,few,CASSEGHGGNF,TGTGCCAGCAGTGAAGGCCACGGAGGAAACTTC
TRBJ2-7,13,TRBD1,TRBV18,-,CASSPGTGREQYF,TGTGCCAGCTCACCCGGGACAGGCCGCGAGCAGTACTTC
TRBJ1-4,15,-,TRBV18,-,CASSPDSATNEKLFF,TGTGCCAGCTCACCAGACAGTGCAACTAATGAAAAACTGTTTTTT
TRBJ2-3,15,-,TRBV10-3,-,CAITSGGGGTDTQYF,TGTGCCATCACCTCGGGTGGGGGCGGCACAGATACGCAGTATTTT
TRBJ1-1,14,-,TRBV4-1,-,CASSQERSNTEAFF,TGCGCCAGCAGCCAAGAACGGTCGAACACTGAAGCTTTCTTT
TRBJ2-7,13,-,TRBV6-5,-,CASSYRGRGEQYF,TGTGCCAGCAGTTACAGAGGCAGAGGCGAGCAGTACTTC